The clone carrying this T cell receptor (beta chain) was recorded many times. The CDR3 is cut off 3 residues early in the read; its end comes from the germline J gene. The sample originates from a study of T cell clonality in common variable immunodeficiency. The CDR3 runs 17 residues. The V gene's germline CDR1 is SGHRS and CDR2 YFSETQ. TCRdb keeps only in-frame clones here, not all; method: immunoSEQ multiplex PCR. The sample contains approximately 51,000 clones, none of them singletons. This sequence joins TRBV5-1 and TRBJ2-3; 7 bases align to TRBD1. Source material: peripheral blood mononuclear cells. The origin of this receptor is a person between 18 and 75 years old in good health. CDR3 protein: CASSLPRDRPLGETQYF. The sequenced part of the CDR3 DNA is TGCGCCAGCAGCTTGCCTAGGGACAGACCCTTGGGAGAGACG.